This T cell receptor beta chain was profiled in a study of blood T cell repertoires in COVID-19. Study background: From the United States, Italy and Spain came samples of acute and convalescent COVID-19. Nucleic acid was either cDNA or gDNA, and it came from T cells, B-cell-depleted T cells, or PBMCs.

Germline V gene sequence: CDR1 MNHEY, CDR2 SMNVEV (reference sequence). The CDR3 runs to 18 residues. The V gene end was trimmed by 0 bases and the J gene end by 5 bases; junction bases not matched to a gene: 13. Original processing methods: Using reference gene primer amplification, nucleated cell counts were estimated. Generated by immunoSEQ multiplex PCR, the TCRdb table keeps only in-frame clones and is missing some. V and J calls and clone size are those listed in that table; D and trimming were worked out from the DNA. In the table there are 60,000 to 85,000 clones, 84% of which are singletons.

The gene calls are TRBV27 and TRBJ2-5; 9 nucleotides match TRBD2. The sequenced sample was peripheral blood. This sequence was found in an older man with acute or convalescent COVID-19. The CDR3 spells CASSLSVSGRSGRETQYF. CDR3 bases: TGTGCCAGCAGTTTATCGGTTAGCGGGAGATCCGGCAGGGAGACCCAGTACTTC.